This T cell receptor beta chain was observed in a study of blood T cell repertoires in COVID-19. Only in-frame clones appear in the TCRdb table, and some are missing; sequencing was by immunoSEQ multiplex PCR. Here the sample spans approximately 250,000 clones, approximately 90% being singletons. The sequence came from a woman aged 30 to 39 who had recovered from COVID-19. The sample comprised PBMCs or T cells enriched from blood (not recorded which).

CDR3 nucleotides: TGTGCCAGTAGTGTACAGGGGCATAACACTGAAGCTTTCTTT. This encodes CASSVQGHNTEAFF. This sequence joins TRBV19 and TRBJ1-1, with 7 bases identical to TRBD1. V shed 5 bases and J 2 bases; nucleotides not matched to a gene: 5. This CDR3 spans 14 amino acids. CDR1 is LNHDA, CDR2 SQIVND, per germline (reference sequence).